This TCR beta chain was recorded in a study of blood T cell repertoires in COVID-19. Across the study: Material from acute and convalescent COVID-19 was sourced from the United States, Italy and Spain. From T cells, B-cell-depleted T cells, or PBMCs came the material, which was cDNA or gDNA.

Under the authors' procedure: It was from reference gene primer amplification that nucleated cell counts were estimated. Profiling relied on immunoSEQ multiplex PCR, and the TCRdb table lists in-frame clones only, not all of them. The V and J calls and clone size were taken over from that table, and D and trimming were inferred from the DNA. Of 150,000 to 200,000 clones listed, 90% are singletons. Trimming took 4 bases from V and 5 from J, leaving 11 bases between them. This CDR3 spans 13 amino acids. The germline gives CDR1 MNHNY, CDR2 SVGAGI (reference sequence). This sequence originates from a man aged 50 or older with acute or convalescent COVID-19. Sequencing input: peripheral blood. The genes are TRBV6-6 and TRBJ2-5; unclear D gene. The CDR3 DNA sequence: TGTGCCAGCAGTTCCGTAAGTGCGGAGACCCAGTACTTC. Its protein product is CASSSVSAETQYF.